Sequencing of this T cell receptor beta chain was carried out in a study of cytomegalovirus exposure and HLA in healthy donors (dated 2017 in TCRdb). Background on the whole study: An earlier analysis of approximately 640 of the donors reported approximately 300 Gb of sequence data and about 100 million unique TCR beta sequences from 150 million to 200 million T cells. Roughly 300 gigabases of sequencing data and around 88 million unique TCR sequences made up an early release that covered over 550 HLA-typed donors. Of the 350 to 400 genotyped donors, approximately 82% fell in the genetic ancestry cluster associated with self-reported Caucasian donors. The study aimed to test whether signatures of past pathogen exposure could be identified by cataloging public T cell receptors. The T cell repertoires of 666 subjects were profiled by immunosequencing and related to cytomegalovirus serostatus. Along with the roughly 700-subject first cohort, a separate validation cohort of 120 different subjects was used. High-throughput TCR immunosequencing, statistical association of individual TCRs with disease status, and machine learning were combined to predict cytomegalovirus infection status. A later analysis re-examined previously published TCR beta repertoires from roughly 650 donors and added high-resolution HLA genotyping to investigate patterns of TCR occurrence. The later analysis used no new phenotypic data to find candidate immune exposures, relying instead on TCR beta sequences and their occurrence across donors. An earlier analysis of 587 of the donors used high-throughput TCR beta sequencing to judge whether each TCR beta V gene segment behaved as functional or pseudogenic. Donor age, sex, ethnicity and CMV serostatus were compiled alongside the repertoire data. A later genetic analysis used genome-wide SNP genotypes for about 65% of the roughly 670 donors, treating that subset as a discovery cohort. All discovery cohort repertoires had been generated using a single sequencing platform. HLA typing covered class I and class II loci at four-digit resolution. The number of donors typed differed by locus, with about 629-630 for A, B, C, DRB1 and DQB1, around 500 for DQA1, nearly 610 for DPA1, and around 430 for DPB1. Because of strong linkage in the cohort, five DR-DQ haplotypes were treated as single units for association and clustering. Among 398 genotyped donors of the cohort, an average of roughly 230,000 unique TCR beta nucleotide sequences was sequenced per donor, of which about 18% were non-productive. Study-level results and caveats: Most TCR sequences were seen in very few donors, while some public TCRs were found in many individuals. A further reported finding was that TCR beta sequences accurately predicted the HLA-A and HLA-B alleles for most subjects in the first cohort. The classifier was reported to diagnose cytomegalovirus status with high specificity and sensitivity in both the original and validation cohorts. Sequencing depth was assumed to be roughly uniform across donors in the presence/absence analyses, though that assumption may not hold. The sequencing pipeline was judged likely to have produced a cluster of highly shared sequence variants as a technical artifact. The study gave a list of about 150 TCR beta chains associated with cytomegalovirus. A later analysis found that TCR association rates varied across HLA loci, with DRB1 alleles showing the most associated TCRs and HLA-C alleles the fewest. V-gene and J-gene trimming of TCR beta chains was associated with a missense DCLRE1C variant in a later genetic analysis, and the association was replicated in an independent cohort. A later analysis reported that several top co-occurrence clusters appeared linked to parvovirus B19, influenza, CMV and Epstein-Barr virus. Strong co-occurrence of HLA alleles, especially DR and DQ, made assigning TCR associations to individual alleles difficult. Some IMGT-functional V segments, including TRBV6-2 and TRBV6-3, could not be told apart with the 87-base-pair reads, so those segments were excluded. In an earlier analysis of about 600 of the donors, most TCR beta V segments appeared in productive rearrangements about 87% or about 30% of the time, broadly matching IMGT annotations. This cohort had only TCR beta chains sequenced, and the lack of alpha or paired-chain data limited which features could be detected. It was suggested by the authors that the approach could potentially be generalized to other disease states and immunological phenotypes. A later analysis found that most CMV-associated TCR beta chains appeared HLA-restricted, with HLA associations seemingly driven largely by CMV exposure. In a later analysis, HLA-associated TCR beta chains showed more clonal expansion and lower generation probabilities than non-associated chains that were equally common. At a false discovery rate of 0.05, a later analysis linked 15,000 to 20,000 TCR beta sequences to specific HLA alleles. CMV serostatus was the only immune exposure information available for the cohort. Correlated functional status among segregating V segments might reflect linkage disequilibrium, but an unknown experimental factor could not be ruled out. A later genetic analysis reported fewer N-insertions in productive TCRs among donors in an Asian-associated ancestry cluster than the roughly 690-donor mean. Because HLA typing was missing for some donors at each locus, association tests included only the typed subset. Because counts were too low, 15 to 20 rarely observed V segments, including chromosome 9 orphons, were excluded from the earlier analysis of a few hundred of the donors. In vitro tests confirmed that a few of the cytomegalovirus-associated TCR beta chains recognize cytomegalovirus antigens.

Points on this clone: What this receptor recognizes is not known. No clone much larger than this one lies a single base away; base qualities are absent.

The library was obtained by the immunoSEQ multiplex PCR assay. A mixture of 60 forward primers for TCR Vbeta segments and 13 reverse primers for TCR Jbeta segments was used in the multiplex PCR. Amplification of the CDR3 region of rearranged TCR beta genes was performed with a multiplex PCR assay on genomic DNA. The amplified TCR beta libraries were sequenced on the Illumina HiSeq System as 87-base-pair reads. In the source study's methods: Across the 500 to 700 repertoires, a later analysis counted 75 million to 90 million unique TCR beta chains, roughly 11 million of which were shared by at least two donors. To remove PCR and sequencing errors, raw reads were error-corrected and collapsed into unique sequences using a nearest-neighbor algorithm that merged closely related sequences. Alignment of CDR3 sequences to IMGT reference sequences was used to assign V, D and J gene segments. For a sequence to be retained, a match of at least six nucleotides to both a V gene segment and a J gene segment was required. Rearrangements were called productive when the CDR3 lacked stop codons and stayed in frame with V and J; all others were non-productive. Following IMGT convention, CDR3 was defined as the stretch from the second conserved V-encoded cysteine to the conserved J-encoded phenylalanine. The earlier analysis of some 550 of the donors excluded any sequence lacking an unambiguous match to a single V gene segment. An earlier analysis of approximately 590 of the donors classified V segments as functional when productive rearrangements were above 56.7% and as segregating when the standard deviation between donors was above 5%. A statistical classification framework was built for diagnosing cytomegalovirus status from the catalog of TCR beta chain sequences. In a later analysis, V and J genes were assigned by comparing TCR nucleotide sequences against IMGT/GENE-DB human TR gene sequences. A later analysis assigned CDR3 sequences and most-parsimonious VDJ recombination scenarios with the TCRdist pipeline. In a later analysis, each TCR beta chain was defined by its CDR3 amino acid sequence together with its V-gene family, and reads without a unique V-gene family were excluded. A later analysis removed over 500 highly shared, low-generation-probability nucleotide sequences to deal with suspected cross-contamination and a sequencing artifact. In a later analysis, a clonal expansion index for each public chain was calculated from normalized within-repertoire ranks of inferred template counts. Generation probabilities in a later analysis came from a VDJ recombination model fitted to out-of-frame rearrangements, and those results were checked against IGoR. In a later analysis, hypergeometric tests were used to score TCR-TCR, TCR-HLA and TCR-CMV co-occurrence, with a repertoire-size bias correction applied to TCR pairs. A later analysis estimated false discovery rates by permuting HLA or CMV assignments 20 times. In a later analysis, co-occurring TCRs were grouped with DBSCAN, and TCRdist sequence similarity was added when clustering was performed within HLA-allele-positive subsets. Repertoires with fewer than 30,000 or more than 120,000 public chains were left out of co-occurrence clustering, as were a few repertoires with anomalous nucleotide sharing. Sourced from immuneACCESS, this table was stored by TCRdb with only in-frame sequences that have V and J called. A share of the clones is absent; for the studies checked, an unresolved V gene accounts for under half, and the remainder has no known explanation. V, J and clone size were drawn from that table, and D and trimming were deduced from the DNA. This sample is represented by some 270,000 clones; about four fifths of them were singletons. The ten largest clones add up to less than 0.4% of the sample.

In total, about 650 healthy bone marrow donors made up the cohort. At the time of sampling, every cohort member was nominally healthy, though immune exposures that went unrecorded were likely present. The donor was CMV seronegative and belonged to the group of approximately 320 seronegative cohort members. Every donor gave a peripheral blood sample, and the peripheral blood mononuclear cells from that sample were used for TCR beta sequencing. Genomic DNA extraction from the blood cell samples was performed with the Qiagen DNeasy Blood Extraction Kit. CDR1 SGDLS and CDR2 YYNGEE are derived from the germline V gene. Relative to germline, V is 0 bases shorter and J is 4 bases shorter, with 8 bases between their ends. The CDR3 contains 14 residues, cysteine and phenylalanine counted. The retained sequence is limited to the CDR3, 42 bases, with the frame set at the first base.

This sequence originates from a girl aged 2-15 years in good health and CMV-seronegative. Sequencing input: PBMCs. The chain links TRBV9 with TRBJ2-1, with TRBD1 as a weak D call on 6 bases. The sequence in DNA is TGTGCCAGCAGCGTAGGGGACATATACAATGAGCAGTTCTTC. Its amino acids are CASSVGDIYNEQFF.